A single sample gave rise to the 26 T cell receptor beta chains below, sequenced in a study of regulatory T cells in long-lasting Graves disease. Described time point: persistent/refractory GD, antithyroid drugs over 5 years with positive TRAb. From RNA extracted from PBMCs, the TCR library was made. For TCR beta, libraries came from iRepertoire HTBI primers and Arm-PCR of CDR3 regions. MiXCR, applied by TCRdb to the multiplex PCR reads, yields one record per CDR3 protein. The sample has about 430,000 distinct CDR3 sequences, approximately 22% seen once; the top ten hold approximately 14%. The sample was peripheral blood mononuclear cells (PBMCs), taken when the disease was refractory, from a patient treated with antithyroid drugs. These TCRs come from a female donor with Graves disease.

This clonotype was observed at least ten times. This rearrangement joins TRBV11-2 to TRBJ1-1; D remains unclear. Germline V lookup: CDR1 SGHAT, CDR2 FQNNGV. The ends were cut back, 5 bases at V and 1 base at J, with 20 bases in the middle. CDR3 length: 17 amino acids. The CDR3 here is CASSPVLGPRANTEAFF. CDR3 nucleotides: TGTGCCAGCAGCCCCGTGTTGGGTCCCCGGGCGAACACTGAAGCTTTCTTT.

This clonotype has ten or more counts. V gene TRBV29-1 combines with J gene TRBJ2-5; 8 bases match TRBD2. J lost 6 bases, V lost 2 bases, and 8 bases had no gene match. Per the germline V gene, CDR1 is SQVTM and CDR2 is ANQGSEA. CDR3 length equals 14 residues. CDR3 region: CSVERLAGGQTQYF. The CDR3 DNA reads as TGCAGCGTTGAACGCCTAGCGGGCGGGCAGACCCAGTACTTC. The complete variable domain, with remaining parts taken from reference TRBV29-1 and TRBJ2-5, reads SAVISQKPSRDICQRGTSLTIQCQVDSQVTMMFWYRQQPGQSLTLIATANQGSEATYESGFVIDKFPISRPNLTFSTLTVSNMSPEDSSIYLCSVERLAGGQTQYFGPGTRLLVL.

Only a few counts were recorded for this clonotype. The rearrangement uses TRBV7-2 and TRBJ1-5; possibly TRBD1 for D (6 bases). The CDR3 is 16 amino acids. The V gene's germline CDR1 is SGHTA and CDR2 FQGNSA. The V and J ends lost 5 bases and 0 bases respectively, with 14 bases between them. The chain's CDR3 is CASSLDLRGSNQPQHF. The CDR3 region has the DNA TGTGCCAGCAGCCTTGACCTCAGGGGTAGCAATCAGCCCCAGCATTTT.

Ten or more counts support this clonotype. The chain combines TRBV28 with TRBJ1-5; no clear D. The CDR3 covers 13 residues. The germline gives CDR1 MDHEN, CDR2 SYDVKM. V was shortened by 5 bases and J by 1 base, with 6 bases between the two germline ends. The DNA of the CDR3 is TGTGCCAGCAGTCCGACAAGCAATCAGCCCCAGCATTTT. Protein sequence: CASSPTSNQPQHF.

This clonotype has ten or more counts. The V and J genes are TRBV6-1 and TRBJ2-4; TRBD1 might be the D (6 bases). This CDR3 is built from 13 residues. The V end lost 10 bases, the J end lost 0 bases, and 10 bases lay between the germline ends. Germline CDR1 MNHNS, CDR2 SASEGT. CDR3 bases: TGTGCCACCCGGACAGTAGCCAAAAACATTCAGTACTTC. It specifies CATRTVAKNIQYF.

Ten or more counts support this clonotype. CDR3 nucleotides: TGTGCCAGCAGTTCCGGGACAGACTACACTGAAGCTTTCTTT. Translation: CASSSGTDYTEAFF. The chain joins TRBV28 to TRBJ1-1; 7 nucleotides agree with TRBD1. Germline V lookup: CDR1 MDHEN, CDR2 SYDVKM. Germline trimming cut 4 bases from V and 3 bases from J; bases unmatched to any gene: 5. The length of the CDR3 is 14 residues.

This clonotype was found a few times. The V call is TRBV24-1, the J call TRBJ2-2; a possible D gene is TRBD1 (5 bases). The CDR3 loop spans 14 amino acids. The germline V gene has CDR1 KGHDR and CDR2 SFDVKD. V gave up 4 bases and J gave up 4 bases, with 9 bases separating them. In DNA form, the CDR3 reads TGTGCCACCAGTGAGGACATCTTCACCGGGGAGCTGTTTTTT. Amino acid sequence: CATSEDIFTGELFF.

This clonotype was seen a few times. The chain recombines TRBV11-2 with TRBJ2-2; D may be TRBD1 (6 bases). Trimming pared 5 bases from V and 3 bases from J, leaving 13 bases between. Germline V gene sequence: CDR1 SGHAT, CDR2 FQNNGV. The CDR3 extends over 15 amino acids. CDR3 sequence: CASSAWGHDTGELFF. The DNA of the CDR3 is TGTGCCAGCAGCGCCTGGGGGCACGACACCGGGGAGCTGTTTTTT.

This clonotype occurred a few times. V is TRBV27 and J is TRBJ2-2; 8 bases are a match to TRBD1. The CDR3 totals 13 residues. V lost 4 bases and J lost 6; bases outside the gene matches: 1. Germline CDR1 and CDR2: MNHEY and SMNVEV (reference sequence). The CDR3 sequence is CASSSGQAGELFF. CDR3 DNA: TGTGCCAGCAGTTCGGGACAGGCCGGGGAGCTGTTTTTT.

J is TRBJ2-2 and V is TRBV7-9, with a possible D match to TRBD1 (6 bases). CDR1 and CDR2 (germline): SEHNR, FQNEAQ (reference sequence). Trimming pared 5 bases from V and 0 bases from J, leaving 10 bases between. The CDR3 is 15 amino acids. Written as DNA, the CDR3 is TGTGCCAGCAGCCAGGACAGCGCGAACACCGGGGAGCTGTTTTTT. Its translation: CASSQDSANTGELFF.

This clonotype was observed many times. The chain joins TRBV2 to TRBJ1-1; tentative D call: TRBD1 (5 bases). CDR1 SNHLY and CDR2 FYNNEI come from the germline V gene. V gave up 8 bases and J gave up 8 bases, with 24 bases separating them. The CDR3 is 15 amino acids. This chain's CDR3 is CASLAGYSSLIEAFF. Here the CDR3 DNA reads TGTGCCAGCCTAGCAGGGTACTCAAGCCTGATAGAAGCTTTCTTT.

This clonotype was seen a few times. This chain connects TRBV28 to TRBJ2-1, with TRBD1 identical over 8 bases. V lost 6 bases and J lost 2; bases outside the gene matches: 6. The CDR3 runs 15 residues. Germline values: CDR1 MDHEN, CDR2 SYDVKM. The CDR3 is CASSTDRDPYNEQFF. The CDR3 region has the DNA TGTGCCAGCAGCACGGACAGGGACCCCTACAATGAGCAGTTCTTC.

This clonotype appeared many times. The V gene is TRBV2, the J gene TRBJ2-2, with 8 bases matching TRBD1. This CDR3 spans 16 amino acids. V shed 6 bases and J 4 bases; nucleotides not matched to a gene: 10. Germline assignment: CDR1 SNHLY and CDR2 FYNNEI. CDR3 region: CASRASQGVTTGELFF. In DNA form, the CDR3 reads TGTGCCAGCAGGGCCTCACAGGGGGTTACCACCGGGGAGCTGTTTTTT.

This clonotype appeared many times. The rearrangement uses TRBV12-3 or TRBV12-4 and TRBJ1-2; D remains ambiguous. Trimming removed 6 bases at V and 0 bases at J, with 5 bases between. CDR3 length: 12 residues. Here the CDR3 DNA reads TGTGCCAGCAGCCGAGCTAACTATGGCTACACCTTC. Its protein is CASSRANYGYTF.

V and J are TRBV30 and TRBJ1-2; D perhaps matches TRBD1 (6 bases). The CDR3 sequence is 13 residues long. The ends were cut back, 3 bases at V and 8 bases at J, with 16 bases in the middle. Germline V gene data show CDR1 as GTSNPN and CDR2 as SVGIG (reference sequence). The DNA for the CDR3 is TGTGCCTGGAGCCCGGGACAATCATCCGGCTACACCTTC. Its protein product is CAWSPGQSSGYTF.

The CDR3 loop is CASSLLLVGPNEQFF. As DNA, the CDR3 is TGTGCCAGCAGCTTACTACTAGTCGGGCCAAATGAGCAGTTCTTC. The rearrangement joins TRBV11-2 to TRBJ2-1; a possible D gene is TRBD2 (5 bases). The CDR3 totals 15 residues. Germline V CDR1 and CDR2: SGHAT, FQNNGV. Between the trimmed V and J ends, which lost 2 bases and 7 bases, there was a span of 15 bases.

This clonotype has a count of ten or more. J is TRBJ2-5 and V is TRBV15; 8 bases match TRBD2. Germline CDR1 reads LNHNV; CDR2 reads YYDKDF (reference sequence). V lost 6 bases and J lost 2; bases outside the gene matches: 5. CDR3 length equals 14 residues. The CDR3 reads CATREVAGQETQYF. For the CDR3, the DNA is TGTGCCACCAGAGAGGTAGCGGGACAAGAGACCCAGTACTTC.

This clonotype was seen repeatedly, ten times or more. CDR3 loop: CASSLKTQYF. The CDR3 bases are TGTGCCAGCAGCTTGAAGACCCAGTACTTC. The J gene is TRBJ2-5, the V gene TRBV7-2; D call uncertain. V was shortened by 3 bases and J by 6 bases, with 2 bases between the two germline ends. The CDR3 is 10 amino acids. Germline V gives CDR1 SGHTA, CDR2 FQGNSA.

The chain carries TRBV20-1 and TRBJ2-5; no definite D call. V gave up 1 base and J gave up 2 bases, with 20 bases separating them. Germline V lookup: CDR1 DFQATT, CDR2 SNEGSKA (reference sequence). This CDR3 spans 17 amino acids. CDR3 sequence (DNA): TGCAGTGCTAGAGTGCAGTATCAGGAGTTGGGGCAAGAGACCCAGTACTTC. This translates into CSARVQYQELGQETQYF.

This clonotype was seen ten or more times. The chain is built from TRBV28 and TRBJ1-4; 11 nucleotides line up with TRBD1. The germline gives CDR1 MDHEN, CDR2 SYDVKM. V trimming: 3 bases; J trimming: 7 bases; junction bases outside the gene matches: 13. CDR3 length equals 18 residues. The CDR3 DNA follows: TGTGCCAGCAGTTTGTTGGACAGGGGGCGGGAGTCCAGTGAAAAACTGTTTTTT. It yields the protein CASSLLDRGRESSEKLFF.

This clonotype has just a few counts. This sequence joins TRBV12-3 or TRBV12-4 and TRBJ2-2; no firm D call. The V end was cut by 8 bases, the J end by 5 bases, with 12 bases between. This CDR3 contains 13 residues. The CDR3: CASPLAETGELFF. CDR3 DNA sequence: TGTGCCAGCCCCCTGGCGGAGACCGGGGAGCTGTTTTTT.

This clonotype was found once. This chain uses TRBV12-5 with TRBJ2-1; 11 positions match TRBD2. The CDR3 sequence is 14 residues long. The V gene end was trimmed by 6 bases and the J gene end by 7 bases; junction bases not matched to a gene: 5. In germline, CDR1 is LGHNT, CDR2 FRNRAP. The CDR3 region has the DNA TGTGCTAGTGGAGTTAGCGGGAGGGGGAATGAGCAGTTCTTC. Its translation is CASGVSGRGNEQFF.

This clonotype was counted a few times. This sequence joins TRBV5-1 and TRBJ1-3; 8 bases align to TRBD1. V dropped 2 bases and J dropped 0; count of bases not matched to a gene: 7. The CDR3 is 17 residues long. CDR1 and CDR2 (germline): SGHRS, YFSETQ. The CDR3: CASSFQTGARSGNTIYF. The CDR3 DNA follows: TGCGCCAGCAGCTTCCAGACAGGGGCCCGCTCTGGAAACACCATATATTTT.

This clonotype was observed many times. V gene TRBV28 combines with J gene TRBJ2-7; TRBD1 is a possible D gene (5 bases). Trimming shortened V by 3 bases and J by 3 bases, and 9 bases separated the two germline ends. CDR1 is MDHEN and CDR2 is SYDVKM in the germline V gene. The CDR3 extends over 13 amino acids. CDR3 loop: CASSFAGLYEQYF. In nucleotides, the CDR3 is TGTGCCAGCAGTTTCGCAGGGCTCTACGAGCAGTACTTC.

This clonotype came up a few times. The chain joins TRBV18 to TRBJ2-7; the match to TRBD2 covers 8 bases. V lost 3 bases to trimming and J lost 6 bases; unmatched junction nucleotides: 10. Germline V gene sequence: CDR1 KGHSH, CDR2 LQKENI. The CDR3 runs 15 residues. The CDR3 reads CASSPSEREYVEQYF. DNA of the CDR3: TGTGCCAGCTCACCTTCGGAGCGGGAGTACGTCGAGCAGTACTTC.

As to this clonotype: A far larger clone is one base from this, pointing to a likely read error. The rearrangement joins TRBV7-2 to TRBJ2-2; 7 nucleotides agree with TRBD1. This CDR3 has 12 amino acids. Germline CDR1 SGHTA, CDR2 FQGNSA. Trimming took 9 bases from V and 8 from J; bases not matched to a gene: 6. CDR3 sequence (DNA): TGTGCCAGAGACAGGGTTGAGGGGGAGCTGTTTTTT. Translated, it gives CARDRVEGELFF.